One sample yielded the 2 T cell receptor beta chains listed below, sequenced in a study of CD8 T cells in Susac syndrome. Reverse transcription of roughly 0.5 to 1 ug RNA used random hexamers. TCRdb analysed the immunoSEQ multiplex PCR reads with MiXCR anew, one entry per CDR3 protein. The sample contains about 140,000 distinct CDR3 sequences, approximately 95% of which appear only once. The sample comprised CD4+ T cells from PBMCs. Receptor source: a human donor with multiple sclerosis.

The chain is built from TRBV7-2 and TRBJ2-1; D might be TRBD2 (6 bases). V was pared by 1 base and J by 10 bases, with 23 bases between. The CDR3 sequence is 17 residues long. The germline V gene has CDR1 SGHTA and CDR2 FQGNSA. The CDR3 nucleotides read TGTGCCAGCAGCTTAGAGGGCCTGGGGATAGCGGTGAAGGAGCAGTTCTTC. Its protein product is CASSLEGLGIAVKEQFF. Full variable domain (outside the CDR3, taken from reference TRBV7-2 and TRBJ2-1): GAGVSQSPSNKVTEKGKDVELRCDPISGHTALYWYRQSLGQGLEFLIYFQGNSAPDKSGLPSDRFSAERTGGSVSTLTIQRTQQEDSAVYLCASSLEGLGIAVKEQFFGPGTRLTVL.

The chain is built from TRBV20-1 and TRBJ2-1; 9 nucleotides align to TRBD2. V dropped 3 bases and J dropped 6; count of bases not matched to a gene: 6. This CDR3 spans 14 amino acids. Germline V lookup: CDR1 DFQATT, CDR2 SNEGSKA (reference sequence). The CDR3 DNA follows: TGCAGTGCTAGGGCTAGCGGGGCCCGCAATGAGCAGTTCTTC. Its translation is CSARASGARNEQFF.